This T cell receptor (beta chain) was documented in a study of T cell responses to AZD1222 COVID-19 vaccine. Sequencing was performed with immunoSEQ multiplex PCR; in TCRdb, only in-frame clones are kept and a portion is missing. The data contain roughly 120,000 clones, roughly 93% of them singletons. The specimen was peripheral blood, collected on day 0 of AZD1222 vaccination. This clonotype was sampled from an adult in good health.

This CDR3 is CASSLPDRGNEQFF. The CDR3 DNA reads as TGTGCCAGCAGCTTACCGGACAGGGGCAATGAGCAGTTCTTC. This sequence joins TRBV7-9 and TRBJ2-1, with 9 bases matching TRBD1. The length of the CDR3 is 14 residues. Germline V gene data show CDR1 as SEHNR and CDR2 as FQNEAQ (reference sequence). J lost 6 bases, V lost 2 bases, and 2 bases had no gene match.